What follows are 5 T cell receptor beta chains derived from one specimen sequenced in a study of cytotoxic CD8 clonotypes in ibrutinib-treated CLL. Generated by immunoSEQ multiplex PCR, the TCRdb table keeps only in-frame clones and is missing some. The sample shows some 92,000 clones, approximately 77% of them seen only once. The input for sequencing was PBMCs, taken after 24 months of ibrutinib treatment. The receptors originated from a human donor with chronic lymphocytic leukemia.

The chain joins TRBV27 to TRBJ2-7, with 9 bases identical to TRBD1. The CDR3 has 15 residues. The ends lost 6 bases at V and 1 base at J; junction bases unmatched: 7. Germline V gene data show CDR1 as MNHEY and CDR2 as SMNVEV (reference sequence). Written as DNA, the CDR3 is TGTGCCAGCAGGGGGGCCGGGACAGGGTCCTACGAGCAGTACTTC. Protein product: CASRGAGTGSYEQYF.

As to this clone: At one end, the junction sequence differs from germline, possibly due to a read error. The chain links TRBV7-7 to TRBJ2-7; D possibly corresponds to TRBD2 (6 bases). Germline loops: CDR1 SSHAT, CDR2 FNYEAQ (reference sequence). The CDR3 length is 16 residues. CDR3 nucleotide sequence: TGTGCTAGCAGCTTAGCTCTGGAGGGAAGGTCCTACGAGCAGTACTTC. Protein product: CASSLALEGRSYEQYF.

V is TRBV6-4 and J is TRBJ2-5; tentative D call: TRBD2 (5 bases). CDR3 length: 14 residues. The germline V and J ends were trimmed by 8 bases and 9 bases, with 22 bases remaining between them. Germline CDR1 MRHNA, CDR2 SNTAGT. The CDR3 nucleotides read TGTGCCAGCCAAAACGGGCTAAAGGCGAGGGCCCAGTACTTC. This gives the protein CASQNGLKARAQYF.

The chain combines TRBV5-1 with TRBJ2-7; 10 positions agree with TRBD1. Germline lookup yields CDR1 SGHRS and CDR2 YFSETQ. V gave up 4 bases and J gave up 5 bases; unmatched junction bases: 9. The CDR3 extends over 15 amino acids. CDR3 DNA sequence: TGCGCCAGCAGCCCGACAGGGGGCGTCGGAAACGAGCAGTACTTC. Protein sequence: CASSPTGGVGNEQYF. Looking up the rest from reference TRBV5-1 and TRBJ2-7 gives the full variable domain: KAGVTQTPRYLIKTRGQQVTLSCSPISGHRSVSWYQQTPGQGLQFLFEYFSETQRNKGNFPGRFSGRQFSNSRSEMNVSTLELGDSALYLCASSPTGGVGNEQYFGPGTRLTVT.

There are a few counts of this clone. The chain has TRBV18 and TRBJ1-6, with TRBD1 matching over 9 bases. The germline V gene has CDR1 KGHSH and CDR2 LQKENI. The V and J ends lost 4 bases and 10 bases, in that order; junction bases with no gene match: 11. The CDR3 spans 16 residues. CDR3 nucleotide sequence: TGTGCCAGCTCACTCGACTTGGGACAGGGAAAATCACCCCTCCACTTT. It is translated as CASSLDLGQGKSPLHF.